A single T cell receptor beta chain is shown here with its context. Antigen: not known. A library of TCRbeta sequences, prepared with unique molecular identifiers, was generated. TCRdb passed the PCR reads through MiXCR, listing each CDR3 protein once. The sample lists fewer than 350,000 distinct CDR3 sequences; around a tenth were seen once. Unmatched junction bases numbered 9, after V lost 3 bases and J lost 5 bases. The V gene's germline CDR1 is LNHDA and CDR2 SQIVND (reference sequence). The CDR3 is 16 amino acids. These data come from a study of T-cell reconstitution after alpha-beta-depleted transplantation in children. Study results and limitations: At the one-year point after transplant, T-cell counts and TCRbeta diversity were found to come mostly from T cells that had been newly produced. Several hundred expanded graft clones reportedly were the source of alpha-beta T cells about two months after transplant.

Sequencing used peripheral blood, obtained 180 days after TCRalphabeta/CD19-depleted stem cell transplant. This receptor was identified in a male patient aged 2-15 years who had a stem cell transplant for chronic granulomatous disease, so the T cells may come from the graft donor. This chain links TRBV19 with TRBJ2-3, with 9 bases matching TRBD2. CDR3 in amino acids: CASSIPAGGRGDTQYF. The CDR3, as DNA: TGTGCCAGTAGTATCCCGGCGGGAGGGCGTGGAGATACGCAGTATTTT.